This T cell receptor beta chain was identified during a study of blood T cell repertoires in COVID-19. As for the study in general: Sources were T cells, B-cell-depleted T cells, or PBMCs; the material itself was cDNA or gDNA.

V lost 0 bases to trimming and J lost 7 bases; unmatched junction nucleotides: 5. Germline loops: CDR1 LNHNV, CDR2 YYDKDF (reference sequence). The CDR3 is 17 residues long. Clones were read by immunoSEQ multiplex PCR, and TCRdb kept only the in-frame ones, dropping some. The table records hundreds of thousands of clones, roughly 90% of them present only once. All enrollees were roughly 18 to 90 years old and from under 25 US areas. In assigning cohorts, the study relied on participant-reported clinical history. Recovery among Cohort 3 donors was established by two negative PCRs, clearance, or symptom resolution.

This receptor was identified in a woman between 35 and 50 years old who had recovered from COVID-19. The chain employs TRBV15 and TRBJ1-6; the match to TRBD1 covers 11 bases. Sequences were obtained from PBMCs or T cells enriched from blood (not recorded which). The CDR3 loop is CATSREGTGGRNSPLHF. CDR3 nucleotides: TGTGCCACCAGCAGAGAAGGGACAGGGGGGCGGAATTCACCCCTCCACTTT.